This record concerns one TCR beta chain sequence. Its antigen is not identified. This sample was included in a study of T cell repertoires in cytomegalovirus infection. V dropped 5 bases and J dropped 2; count of bases not matched to a gene: 11. Germline loops: CDR1 GTSNPN, CDR2 SVGIG (reference sequence). The CDR3 is 17 amino acids. TCRdb re-called the reads through MiXCR, storing one row per CDR3 protein. The table lists about 320,000 distinct CDR3 sequences, more than 8% of them singletons. The study, taken as a whole, reports: Summed public TCR beta family frequency identified CMV carriers bearing the relevant HLA.

Sequenced sample: PBMCs. This chain links TRBV30 with TRBJ2-3, with 12 bases fitting TRBD2. This receptor was identified in a human donor in good health (CMV status not recorded). Some clones in this sample may be carry-over from other donors' samples. The CDR3 here is CAWSTHGTSGHTDTQYF. CDR3 nucleotide sequence: TGTGCCTGGTCTACCCACGGGACTAGCGGGCACACAGATACGCAGTATTTT.